This is a list of T cell receptor beta chains from one sample in a study of shared clonotypes between healthy human individuals. Assay used: immunoSEQ multiplex PCR; TCRdb lists only in-frame clones, some missing. The profile covers roughly 1 million clones, with 70% to 80% appearing a single time and under 0.6% taken by the ten largest. The sequenced sample was memory CD4+ T cells from PBMCs. These receptors were obtained from a man younger than 30 in good health. Some clones in this sample may be carry-over from other donors' samples. The CDR3 runs from the conserved cysteine through the conserved F or W. The D gene is left open where the match is weak.

CASTEGVRDQPQHF	.	TRBV2	TRBJ1-5
CASASGQGLYEQYF	TRBD1	TRBV28	TRBJ2-7
CAWSVLGVPNTEAFF	.	TRBV30	TRBJ1-1
CASSSGGRVGHEQYF	.	TRBV5-6	TRBJ2-7
CASQEPGQGLYEQYF	TRBD1	TRBV7-2	TRBJ2-7
CASGTPGVDTQYF	.	TRBV28	TRBJ2-3
CASSLDRFGGSYEQYF	.	TRBV13	TRBJ2-7
CAISSPRDSSYNEQFF	TRBD1	TRBV10-3	TRBJ2-1
CASSLLADSGGATEAFF	.	TRBV27	TRBJ1-1
CASSNPAGTIGGNEQFF	.	TRBV7-9	TRBJ2-1
CASSGPSSTEAFF	.	TRBV14	TRBJ1-1
CASSRGSSYNEQFF	.	TRBV11-3	TRBJ2-1
CASRLAGGTYNEQFF	TRBD2	TRBV6-5	TRBJ2-1
CASSSPGEETQYF	.	TRBV5-1	TRBJ2-5
CASSMTGGNNEQFF	TRBD1	TRBV9	TRBJ2-1
CASSLGLRGSTDTQYF	.	TRBV7-9	TRBJ2-3
CASSVGPYSNQPQHF	.	TRBV9	TRBJ1-5
CASSLSHEQFF	.	TRBV5-1	TRBJ2-1
CASSLETDREQFF	.	TRBV5-1	TRBJ2-1
CASSAQRARFSSTDTQYF	.	TRBV6-1	TRBJ2-3
CASSYRAVANEKLFF	.	TRBV6-6	TRBJ1-4
CASSLIGGQGYEQYF	TRBD1	TRBV7-3	TRBJ2-7
CSVWTSGSYNEQFF	TRBD2	TRBV29-1	TRBJ2-1
CASSGGMNTEAFF	.	TRBV10-1	TRBJ1-1
CASSQTGGVPYEQYF	TRBD2	TRBV5-5	TRBJ2-7
CASSLSGREDEQYF	TRBD2	TRBV7-9	TRBJ2-7
CASSSRLIGGLPHQPQHF	.	TRBV7-8	TRBJ1-5
CASRAGLAGLSGANVLTF	TRBD2	TRBV11-2	TRBJ2-6
CASSLKGTSGNEQFF	TRBD2	TRBV7-3	TRBJ2-1
CASSIGPQNTEAFF	.	TRBV19	TRBJ1-1
CASSLNWESGRAPEQYF	TRBD2	TRBV7-9	TRBJ2-7
CASSFYSGGKNIQYF	TRBD2	TRBV5-4	TRBJ2-4
CASSPGPDSTETQYF	.	TRBV9	TRBJ2-5
CASSLAGYGAGYGYTF	.	TRBV7-8	TRBJ1-2
CSAERDSDTQYF	TRBD2	TRBV29-1	TRBJ2-3
CASSAGQGSYNEQFF	TRBD1	TRBV2	TRBJ2-1
CASKSGQGGTEAFF	.	TRBV19	TRBJ1-1
CASSLGASSNEQFF	.	TRBV11-3	TRBJ2-1
CASSSGIHSGNTIYF	.	TRBV19	TRBJ1-3
CASSSQGTSGNTIYF	TRBD1	TRBV28	TRBJ1-3
CASSRASSYNEQFF	.	TRBV9	TRBJ2-1
CASSDTHGGRETQYF	.	TRBV19	TRBJ2-5
CASSPGTAIRTETQYF	TRBD1	TRBV27	TRBJ2-5
CASSIWSLTGGGYGYTF	TRBD1	TRBV19	TRBJ1-2
CASSEGNYGYTF	.	TRBV6-1	TRBJ1-2
CASTGAPYEQYF	.	TRBV19	TRBJ2-7
CASSLVQGNTEAFF	.	TRBV28	TRBJ1-1
CASSLGQGTEAFF	TRBD1	TRBV11-2	TRBJ1-1
CASRRLAGGTDTQYF	TRBD2	TRBV6-1	TRBJ2-3
CAWEDRGNEQYF	TRBD1	TRBV30	TRBJ2-7
CASSTTGGGNTIYF	TRBD1	TRBV7-8	TRBJ1-3
CASSLYRVEETQYF	.	TRBV28	TRBJ2-5
CAISETQVGSWNEKLFF	.	TRBV10-3	TRBJ1-4
CASSPKTGWSTGELFF	TRBD1	TRBV9	TRBJ2-2
CASSRLAGANNEQFF	TRBD2	TRBV7-2	TRBJ2-1